This T cell receptor (beta chain) was obtained from a study of neurological immune-mediated disorders. Regarding the study as a whole: The absence of shared CDR3 amino acid sequences among expanded clones across subjects suggests private repertoires in all groups.

This clonotype was recorded at least ten times. The target antigen is unknown. TCRdb reprocessed the 5' RACE reads via MiXCR and lists one record per CDR3 protein. The data hold under 50,000 distinct CDR3 sequences, with roughly 23% observed a single time. The source material was PBMCs. The TCR comes from a woman aged 65 to 85 in good health.

The DNA of the CDR3 is TGTGCCAGCAGGACAGGGGTTATGAGGGGGGAGCTGTTTTTT. Protein: CASRTGVMRGELFF. V gene TRBV9 combines with J gene TRBJ2-2; 8 bases line up with TRBD1. J gave up 8 bases and V 5 bases, and 8 bases lay outside the gene matches. This CDR3 comprises 14 residues. The germline gives CDR1 SGDLS, CDR2 YYNGEE.